This entry features one TCR beta chain sequence. The CDR3 has 15 residues. Germline V gene lookup returns CDR1 LGHNA and CDR2 YSLEER. Trimming cost V 0 bases and J 13 bases; bases outside gene matches: 12. The data belong to a study of blood T cell repertoires in COVID-19. Original processing notes: Estimates of nucleated cell counts were drawn from the amplification of reference gene primers. This table comes from immunoSEQ multiplex PCR, and its TCRdb copy is limited to in-frame clones, with some not included. That table supplies the V and J calls and clone size; D and trimming were determined from the DNA. Altogether about 63,000 clones are present, 85% to 95% being singletons, with the ten largest covering 4.6%.

The chain has TRBV4-3 and TRBJ2-3, with TRBD1 matching 8 bases. Sequenced: peripheral blood. The source of this sequence is a man aged 50 or older with active COVID-19. CDR3 residues: CASSQDRGTGLREYF. CDR3 DNA: TGCGCCAGCAGCCAAGACCGGGGGACAGGCCTCCGTGAGTATTTT.